Given below is one T cell receptor beta chain in context. Assays examined approximately 99,000 TCR templates per sample. Libraries were prepared by immunoSEQ multiplex PCR; TCRdb keeps only in-frame clonotypes and omits some of them. The repertoire holds 92,000 or so clones, with approximately 90% as singletons. This sample is part of a study of siplizumab effects on memory and regulatory T cells. This CDR3 region has 15 residues. Germline CDR1 and CDR2: SGHNT and YYREEE (reference sequence). The V gene end was trimmed by 1 base and the J gene end by 5 bases; junction bases not matched to a gene: 6. The sample comprised CD4+ T cells sorted from blood. This receptor was taken from a human donor in good health. This chain joins TRBV5-4 and TRBJ2-7; 10 nucleotides match TRBD1. Here the CDR3 DNA reads TGTGCCAGCAGCTTGCGGGGGACAGGGGCCCACGAGCAGTACTTC. Protein: CASSLRGTGAHEQYF.